Presented here are 12 T cell receptor beta chains from one specimen sequenced in a study of cytomegalovirus exposure and HLA in healthy donors. PCR employed 60 Vbeta and 13 Jbeta primers. Data came from immunoSEQ multiplex PCR; TCRdb stores just in-frame clones and leaves some out. This table lists approximately 170,000 clones. Sequencing input: PBMCs. These receptors originate from a woman under 30 in good health and CMV-seropositive.

About this clone itself: The junction differs from germline at one of its ends, possibly a read error. The J gene is TRBJ2-3, the V gene TRBV18; the D is unclear. Germline V gene sequence: CDR1 KGHSH, CDR2 LQKENI. CDR3 length: 15 amino acids. The CDR3 here is CASSPLQASTDTQYF. The CDR3 coding sequence is TGTGCCAGCTCCCCACTTCAGGCAAGCACAGATACGCAGTATTTT.

CDR3 nucleotide sequence: TGTGCCAGCTTGAGGGCTGAAGCTTTCTTT. This gives the protein CASLRAEAFF. The genes are TRBV2 and TRBJ1-1; D remains unclear. With 8 bases removed from V and 6 bases from J, the gap between germline ends came to 7 bases. Germline V gene sequence: CDR1 SNHLY, CDR2 FYNNEI. The CDR3 is 10 residues long.

The chain employs TRBV7-8 and TRBJ1-4; D is uncertain. Trimming removed 3 bases at V and 3 bases at J, with 5 bases between. Germline V gene sequence: CDR1 SGHVS, CDR2 FQNEAQ. The CDR3 covers 13 residues. The CDR3 sequence: CASSFLPNEKLFF. The DNA of the CDR3 is TGTGCCAGCAGCTTCCTCCCTAATGAAAAACTGTTTTTT.

J is TRBJ1-2 and V is TRBV11-2, with a weak D call TRBD1 (5 bases). The germline CDR1 and CDR2 sequences are SGHAT and FQNNGV. The CDR3 is made up of 13 amino acids. Trimming took 3 bases from V and 6 from J, leaving 11 bases between them. CDR3 in DNA: TGTGCCAGCAGCTTCAGGGCCCTAAATGGCTACACCTTC. It specifies CASSFRALNGYTF.

This rearrangement joins TRBV5-4 to TRBJ1-2; 9 bases agree with TRBD1. CDR1 SGHNT and CDR2 YYREEE come from the germline V gene (reference sequence). The CDR3 loop spans 15 amino acids. V trimming: 4 bases; J trimming: 4 bases; junction bases outside the gene matches: 8. The CDR3 sequence: CASSQRQGVVYGYTF. The CDR3 DNA is TGTGCCAGCAGCCAAAGACAGGGGGTCGTCTATGGCTACACCTTC. Variable domain in full (rest from reference TRBV5-4 and TRBJ1-2): ETGVTQSPTHLIKTRGQQVTLRCSSQSGHNTVSWYQQALGQGPQFIFQYYREEENGRGNFPPRFSGLQFPNYSSELNVNALELDDSALYLCASSQRQGVVYGYTFGSGTRLTVV.

In DNA, the CDR3 is TGTGCTAGTGGTTTAGGGGCCACAGGGGAGCTGTTTTTT. It yields the protein CASGLGATGELFF. The chain has TRBV12-5 and TRBJ2-2; tentatively, D is TRBD1 (5 bases). Germline CDR1 is LGHNT and CDR2 is FRNRAP. The CDR3 totals 13 residues. The V end lost 3 bases, the J end lost 8 bases, and 10 bases lay between the germline ends.

The genes are TRBV6-6 and TRBJ1-1, with a possible D match to TRBD1 (6 bases). This CDR3 has 12 amino acids. CDR1 is MNHNY, CDR2 SVGAGI, per germline (reference sequence). V dropped 7 bases and J dropped 4 bases, with 10 bases sitting between them. The CDR3 DNA sequence: TGTGCCAGCAATGTACAGGGCACTGAAGCTTTCTTT. Encoded protein: CASNVQGTEAFF.

The V and J genes are TRBV30 and TRBJ2-1; D is perhaps TRBD2 (5 bases). The CDR3 contains 13 residues. CDR1 GTSNPN and CDR2 SVGIG come from the germline V gene (reference sequence). The V end lost 0 bases, the J end lost 9 bases, and 12 bases lay between the germline ends. The CDR3 region has the DNA TGTGCCTGGAGTGTACACGGGATTGGTGAGCAGTTCTTC. It is translated as CAWSVHGIGEQFF.

V gene TRBV7-9 combines with J gene TRBJ2-3, with D tentatively TRBD2 (5 bases). The CDR3 spans 16 residues. Per the germline V gene, CDR1 is SEHNR and CDR2 is FQNEAQ (reference sequence). Between the trimmed V and J ends, which lost 1 base and 0 bases, there was a span of 11 bases. CDR3 residues: CASSLVQRTSTDTQYF. CDR3 nucleotides: TGTGCCAGCAGCTTAGTCCAGCGGACTAGCACAGATACGCAGTATTTT.

The chain joins TRBV10-2 to TRBJ1-5; no definite D call. Germline CDR1 is WSHSY and CDR2 is SAAADI. The V end lost 11 bases, the J end lost 4 bases, and 9 bases lay between the germline ends. This CDR3 comprises 11 residues. Here the CDR3 reads CASGSNQPQHF. In DNA form, the CDR3 reads TGCGCCTCCGGGAGTAATCAGCCCCAGCATTTT.

The chain couples TRBV27 to TRBJ2-5; 11 bases are shared with TRBD2. Losses at the gene ends were 5 bases for V and 1 base for J; bases not matched to a gene: 6. The CDR3 runs 16 residues. CDR1 and CDR2 from the germline V gene are MNHEY and SMNVEV (reference sequence). The CDR3 DNA reads TGTGCCAGCAGTCGATGGACTAGCGGGTTCCAAGAGACCCAGTACTTC. This translates into CASSRWTSGFQETQYF.

The chain has TRBV13 and TRBJ1-5; D is possibly TRBD1 (6 bases). V lost 1 base and J lost 4, with 11 bases in between. CDR1 and CDR2 from the germline V gene are PRHDT and FYEKMQ (reference sequence). This CDR3 spans 15 amino acids. The CDR3 region is CASSLAGALNQPQHF. In nucleotides, the CDR3 is TGTGCCAGCAGCTTAGCAGGGGCCCTTAATCAGCCCCAGCATTTT.